The 6 T cell receptor beta chains in this list originate from one sample, sequenced in a study of cytomegalovirus exposure and HLA in healthy donors listed by TCRdb under 2017. Library prep was done by the immunoSEQ multiplex PCR assay. For the multiplex PCR, a mixture combining 60 forward primers for TCR Vbeta segments and 13 reverse primers for TCR Jbeta segments was used. TCRdb took over this immuneACCESS table, retaining in-frame rearrangements with V and J assigned. Such tables are incomplete; in checked studies, under half of the missing clones stem from an unresolved V gene, and the remainder is unexplained. Recorded for this sample are about 18,000 clones; approximately 80% of them occurred a single time. The biggest ten clones account for about 22% of the sample. Sequenced input: PBMCs. The source is a human donor in good health.

Only a few counts were recorded for this clone. The chain uses TRBV5-6 and TRBJ1-4; 7 bases are a match to TRBD1. The length of the CDR3 is 13 residues. CDR1 is SGHDT and CDR2 is YYEEEE in the germline V gene. V dropped 0 bases and J dropped 7; count of bases not matched to a gene: 0. CDR3 in DNA: TGTGCCAGCAGCTTGGACAGGGGTGAAAAACTGTTTTTT. Its translation is CASSLDRGEKLFF.

V gene TRBV5-4 combines with J gene TRBJ2-1; 8 bases map to TRBD2. This CDR3 is built from 17 residues. Per germline, CDR1 SGHNT and CDR2 YYREEE (reference sequence). Trimming removed 4 bases from V and 7 bases from J; junction bases left unmatched: 16. CDR3 sequence: CASSPPGRREVNNEQFF. The CDR3 nucleotides read TGTGCCAGCAGCCCCCCAGGTCGGCGGGAGGTTAATAATGAGCAGTTCTTC.

The V and J genes are TRBV6-1 and TRBJ1-1; TRBD1 matches 7 bases. This CDR3 is 15 amino acids long. Germline V gene lookup returns CDR1 MNHNS and CDR2 SASEGT. The junction had 11 bases not matched to a gene; V was cut back by 5 bases and J by 5 bases. The CDR3 loop is CASSRITGVGTEAFF. The CDR3 DNA follows: TGTGCCAGCAGTCGAATTACAGGGGTGGGTACTGAAGCTTTCTTT.

V usage is TRBV5-1 and J usage is TRBJ2-7, with D uncertain. From germline, CDR1 is SGHRS and CDR2 YFSETQ. This CDR3 has 14 residues. V was clipped by 0 bases and J by 7 bases, with 14 bases between them. DNA of the CDR3: TGCGCCAGCAGCTTGGCGGGTTCCCCTAAGGAGCAGTACTTC. This sequence encodes CASSLAGSPKEQYF.

The V call is TRBV4-3, the J call TRBJ2-5, with D tentatively TRBD2 (6 bases). The J call could be wrong; TRBJ2-7 is a better fit for the DNA end. In germline, CDR1 is LGHNA, CDR2 YSLEER. The CDR3 has 14 residues. For the CDR3, the DNA is TGCGCCAGCAGCCAAGCGGGGGTTGGTTACGAGCAGTACTTC. This codes for CASSQAGVGYEQYF.

CDR3 bases: TGTGCCAGCAGTTACTCCGCGACCTACGGGAATGAGCAGTTCTTC. Translating gives CASSYSATYGNEQFF. This sequence joins TRBV6-6 and TRBJ2-1; D is unresolved. Germline V gene sequence: CDR1 MNHNY, CDR2 SVGAGI (reference sequence). The CDR3 is made up of 15 amino acids. V lost 0 bases to trimming and J lost 7 bases, with 13 bases between them.